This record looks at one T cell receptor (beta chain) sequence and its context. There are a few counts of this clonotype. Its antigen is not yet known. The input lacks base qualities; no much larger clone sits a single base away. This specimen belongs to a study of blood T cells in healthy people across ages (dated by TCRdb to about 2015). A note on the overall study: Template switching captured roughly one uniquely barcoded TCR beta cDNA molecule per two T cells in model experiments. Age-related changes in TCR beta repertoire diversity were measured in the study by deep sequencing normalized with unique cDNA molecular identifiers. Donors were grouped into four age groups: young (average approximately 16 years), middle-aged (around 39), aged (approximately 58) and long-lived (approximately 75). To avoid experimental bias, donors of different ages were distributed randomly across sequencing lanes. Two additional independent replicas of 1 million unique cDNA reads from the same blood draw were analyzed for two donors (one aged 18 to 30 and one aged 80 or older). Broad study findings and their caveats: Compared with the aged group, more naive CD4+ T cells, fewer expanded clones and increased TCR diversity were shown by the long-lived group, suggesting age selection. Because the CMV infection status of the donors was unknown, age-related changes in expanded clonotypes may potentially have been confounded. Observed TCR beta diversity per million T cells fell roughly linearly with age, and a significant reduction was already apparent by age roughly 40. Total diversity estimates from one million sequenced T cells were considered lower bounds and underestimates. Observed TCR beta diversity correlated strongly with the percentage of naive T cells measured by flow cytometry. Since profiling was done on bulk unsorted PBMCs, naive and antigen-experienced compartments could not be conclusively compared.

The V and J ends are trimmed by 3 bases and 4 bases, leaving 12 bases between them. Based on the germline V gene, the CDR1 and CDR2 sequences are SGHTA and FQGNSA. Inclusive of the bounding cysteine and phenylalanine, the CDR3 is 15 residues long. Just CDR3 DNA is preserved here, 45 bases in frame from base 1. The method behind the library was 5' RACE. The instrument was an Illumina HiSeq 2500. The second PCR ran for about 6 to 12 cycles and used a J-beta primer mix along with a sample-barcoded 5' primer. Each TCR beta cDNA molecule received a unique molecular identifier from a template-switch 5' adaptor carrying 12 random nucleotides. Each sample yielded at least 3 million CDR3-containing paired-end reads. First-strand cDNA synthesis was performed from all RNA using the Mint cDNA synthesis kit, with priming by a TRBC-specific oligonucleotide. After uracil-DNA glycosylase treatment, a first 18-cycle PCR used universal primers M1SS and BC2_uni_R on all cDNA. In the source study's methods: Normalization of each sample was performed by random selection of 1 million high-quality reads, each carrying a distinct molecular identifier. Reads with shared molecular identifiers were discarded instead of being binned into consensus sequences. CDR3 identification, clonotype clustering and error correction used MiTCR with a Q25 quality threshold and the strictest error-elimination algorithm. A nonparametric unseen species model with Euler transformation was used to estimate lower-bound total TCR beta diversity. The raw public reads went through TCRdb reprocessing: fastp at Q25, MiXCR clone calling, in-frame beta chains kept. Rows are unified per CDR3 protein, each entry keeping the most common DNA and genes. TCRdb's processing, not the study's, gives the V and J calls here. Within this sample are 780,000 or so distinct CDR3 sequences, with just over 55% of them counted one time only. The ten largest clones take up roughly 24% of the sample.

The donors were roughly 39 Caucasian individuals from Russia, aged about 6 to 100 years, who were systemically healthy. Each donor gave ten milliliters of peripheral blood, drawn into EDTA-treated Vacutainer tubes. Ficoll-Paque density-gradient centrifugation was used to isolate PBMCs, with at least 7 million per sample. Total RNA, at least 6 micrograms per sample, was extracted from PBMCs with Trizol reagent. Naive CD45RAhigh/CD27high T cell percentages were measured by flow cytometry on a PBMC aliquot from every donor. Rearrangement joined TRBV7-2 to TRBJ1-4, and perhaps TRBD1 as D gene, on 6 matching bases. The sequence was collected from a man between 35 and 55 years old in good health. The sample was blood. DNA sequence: TGTGCCAGCAGCTTGGGGGGCGCGAGTAATGAAAAACTGTTTTTT. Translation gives CASSLGGASNEKLFF. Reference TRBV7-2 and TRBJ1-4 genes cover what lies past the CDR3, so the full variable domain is GAGVSQSPSNKVTEKGKDVELRCDPISGHTALYWYRQSLGQGLEFLIYFQGNSAPDKSGLPSDRFSAERTGGSVSTLTIQRTQQEDSAVYLCASSLGGASNEKLFFGSGTQLSVL.